The following is a TCR beta chain sequence with its context. What antigen it recognizes has not been identified. No much larger clone is present one base from it, and per-base qualities are unavailable. This record belongs to a study of CD8 T cells in ankylosing spondylitis (dated by TCRdb to the late 2010s). About the full investigation: The study profiled T cell receptor beta repertoires in healthy donors and ankylosing spondylitis patients to find disease-linked TCR variants. In total, the full study cohort was made up of 110 or so healthy donors and 25 to 30 ankylosing spondylitis patients. Peripheral blood samples were taken, and synovial fluid was additionally collected from ankylosing spondylitis patients. What the authors observed across the whole study: The disease-linked clones were reported as significantly enriched in matched synovial fluid samples from ankylosing spondylitis patients. A CD8+ phenotype was shown by the disease-linked clones, which were found at relatively low frequencies in peripheral blood. Blood from ankylosing spondylitis patients appeared to be characterized by a TCR beta motif composed of eight or nine highly homologous amino acid variants. Some motif variants had previously been reported in the synovial fluid and blood of reactive arthritis patients, which suggests shared mechanisms of disease initiation.

Sequenced using an Illumina HiSeq 2500. Quantitative 5'-RACE with molecular barcodes was used to prepare TCR beta libraries. From the authors' description of their analysis: Disease-linked TCR variants were identified with a new computational method built on a probabilistic model of VDJ rearrangement. In-frame beta chains were kept once TCRdb had trimmed the public reads at Q25 with fastp and called clones with MiXCR. Here each entry gathers all rows of one CDR3 protein and keeps the most common genes and DNA. It is TCRdb's table, rather than the study itself, that gives the V and J calls and clone size. The sample table contains about 220,000 distinct CDR3 sequences; only one count was recorded for around 19% of them. The ten largest clones capture approximately 46% of the sample. There are 15 amino acids in the CDR3, from cysteine to phenylalanine inclusive. Only the CDR3 DNA stays, 45 bases, in frame from base 1. The V and J ends are trimmed by 0 bases and 3 bases, leaving 13 bases between them. Sequences SGDLS (CDR1) and YYNGEE (CDR2) are obtained from the germline V gene.

The chain is assembled from TRBV9 and TRBJ2-7; the D segment cannot be called with confidence. This TCR was recovered from a male donor with ankylosing spondylitis. Sample: blood, either unsorted or a sorted T cell fraction (not recorded which). This receptor has the CDR3 CASSVGGSLGYEQYF. The DNA sequence is as follows: TGTGCCAGCAGCGTAGGCGGTAGCTTGGGCTACGAGCAGTACTTC.